This T cell receptor (beta chain) comes out of a study of immune evolution from preneoplasia to lung adenocarcinoma. General study points: Later-stage lesions seemingly showed higher T cell density and diversity than normal lung. Top clone frequencies peaked in normal lung, apparently declining through invasive adenocarcinoma.

Method: immunoSEQ multiplex PCR; TCRdb's copy keeps in-frame clones and lacks some. The data show about 26,000 clones, with approximately 74% seen just once and 5.7% held by the top ten. Germline CDR1 is SQVTM and CDR2 is ANQGSEA. The CDR3 loop spans 13 amino acids. V gave up 0 bases and J gave up 15 bases, with 17 bases separating them. As concerns this clone: Its antigen is still unknown.

This sequence was found in a person in their sixties with invasive lung adenocarcinoma. Some clones in this sample may be carry-over from other donors' samples. The specimen sequenced was FFPE invasive lung adenocarcinoma tissue. The chain joins TRBV29-1 to TRBJ1-4, with D possibly being TRBD1 (5 bases). The CDR3 loop reads CSVEDARDRLLFF. CDR3 nucleotides: TGCAGCGTTGAAGATGCCCGGGACCGCTTGTTGTTTTTT.